This T cell receptor (beta chain) was captured by sequencing in a study of PD-L1 blockade in urothelial cancer. About the study: Patients initiated atezolizumab around 2014 at 1,200 mg intravenously every 3 weeks. Across blood samples, T cells had a median count of about 140,000.

This clone was seen only once. The germline CDR1 and CDR2 sequences are ENHRY and SYGVKD. V gave up 3 bases and J gave up 2 bases; unmatched junction bases: 3. The CDR3 extends over 14 amino acids. The time point denotes: peripheral blood 6 weeks after treatment start. Method: immunoSEQ multiplex PCR; TCRdb's copy keeps in-frame clones and lacks some. The sample lists around 80,000 clones, about 91% occurring once. The sequences come from PBMCs, collected around atezolizumab (anti-PD-L1) treatment. The clonotype comes from an elderly woman with urothelial cancer. The chain has TRBV10-3 and TRBJ1-2; 7 nucleotides match TRBD1. The CDR3 nucleotides read TGTGCCATCAGTGACGGGACAGTCAACTATGGCTACACCTTC. Amino acid sequence: CAISDGTVNYGYTF.